Presented here are 13 T cell receptor beta chains from one specimen sequenced in a study of cytomegalovirus exposure and HLA in healthy donors (dated by TCRdb to about 2017). The library came from the immunoSEQ multiplex PCR assay. The multiplex PCR relied on a mix of 60 forward primers for TCR Vbeta segments and 13 reverse primers for TCR Jbeta segments. Imported from immuneACCESS, the table was reduced by TCRdb to in-frame sequences with V and J called. These copies leave out some clones; in studies compared against another copy, an unresolved V gene accounts for under half, and the cause of the remainder is not known. For this sample there are about 200,000 clones; roughly three quarters appear just once. The ten largest clones capture approximately 0.39% of the sample. The material sequenced was PBMCs. Every receptor here comes from a male donor in good health and CMV-seropositive.

This clone was observed a handful of times. The V and J genes are TRBV15 and TRBJ1-4, with a weak D call TRBD1 (5 bases). V lost 3 bases and J lost 9, with 20 bases in between. CDR3 length equals 16 residues. The germline CDR1 and CDR2 sequences are LNHNV and YYDKDF (reference sequence). The CDR3 loop is CATSSGGQGRVKKLFF. The CDR3 DNA reads as TGTGCCACCAGCAGCGGCGGCCAGGGTCGGGTGAAAAAACTGTTTTTT.

The chain uses TRBV4-2 and TRBJ1-3; TRBD1 matches 7 bases. V lost 4 bases to trimming and J lost 0 bases; unmatched junction nucleotides: 6. Germline V CDR1 and CDR2: LGHNA, YNFKEQ. CDR3 length: 16 amino acids. The CDR3 sequence is CASSRETGFSGNTIYF. Here the CDR3 DNA reads TGTGCCAGCAGCCGAGAGACAGGGTTCTCTGGAAACACCATATATTTT.

The chain couples TRBV5-3 to TRBJ1-2; D perhaps matches TRBD1 (5 bases). TRBV5-3 is recorded as an ORF, its role being uncertain. The CDR3 has 12 residues. Trimming left V 10 bases short and J 4 bases short, with 14 bases between. DNA of the CDR3: TGTGCCTTTTCGCGGAGGGGCTATGGCTACACCTTC. Translating it yields CAFSRRGYGYTF.

Concerning this clone itself: Distinct nucleotide sequences in the sample also encode this CDR3. The rearrangement uses TRBV11-2 and TRBJ2-1; 12 positions agree with TRBD2. CDR3 length: 15 amino acids. Germline assignment: CDR1 SGHAT and CDR2 FQNNGV. Trimming removed 5 bases from V and 4 bases from J; junction bases left unmatched: 3. The CDR3 is CASSLAGGVYNEQFF. The CDR3 nucleotides are TGTGCCAGCAGCCTAGCGGGAGGGGTATACAATGAGCAGTTCTTC.

J is TRBJ1-1 and V is TRBV29-1; TRBD1 agrees at 7 bases. Germline V gene data show CDR1 as SQVTM and CDR2 as ANQGSEA. V lost 6 bases to trimming and J lost 0 bases; unmatched junction nucleotides: 7. The CDR3 loop spans 14 amino acids. The CDR3: CSVRTGPLNTEAFF. The CDR3 DNA is TGCAGCGTGCGGACAGGACCACTGAACACTGAAGCTTTCTTT. Full variable domain (missing parts from reference TRBV29-1 and TRBJ1-1): SAVISQKPSRDICQRGTSLTIQCQVDSQVTMMFWYRQQPGQSLTLIATANQGSEATYESGFVIDKFPISRPNLTFSTLTVSNMSPEDSSIYLCSVRTGPLNTEAFFGQGTRLTVV.

This clone was seen a handful of times. The CDR3: CASSSPRGENSYNSPLHF. DNA for the CDR3: TGTGCCAGCAGCTCCCCACGGGGGGAAAACTCCTATAATTCACCCCTCCACTTT. The chain carries TRBV7-2 and TRBJ1-6; D perhaps matches TRBD1 (5 bases). Germline values: CDR1 SGHTA, CDR2 FQGNSA. Deletions cut 4 bases from V and 0 bases from J, with 16 bases between. This CDR3 has 18 residues.

The gene calls are TRBV5-1 and TRBJ1-4, with TRBD1 identical over 8 bases. The germline V gene has CDR1 SGHRS and CDR2 YFSETQ. V shed 3 bases and J 6 bases; nucleotides not matched to a gene: 4. The CDR3 runs 14 residues. The CDR3 loop reads CASSSQGVYEKLFF. In DNA, the CDR3 is TGCGCCAGCAGCTCACAGGGGGTCTATGAAAAACTGTTTTTT.

The chain employs TRBV6-1 and TRBJ2-1, with D perhaps TRBD1 (5 bases). The germline CDR1 and CDR2 sequences are MNHNS and SASEGT. V was shortened by 7 bases and J by 3 bases, with 7 bases between the two germline ends. This CDR3 contains 12 residues. CDR3 protein: CASTTVYNEQFF. For the CDR3, the DNA is TGTGCCAGCACGACAGTCTACAATGAGCAGTTCTTC.

With regard to this clone: One junction end disagrees with the germline gene, perhaps due to a read error. The chain is built from TRBV6-1 and TRBJ1-1; D gene unclear. The length of the CDR3 is 14 residues. The germline CDR1 and CDR2 sequences are MNHNS and SASEGT. CDR3 loop: CAGSDPGMNTEAFF. In DNA form, the CDR3 reads TGTGCCGGCAGTGACCCGGGAATGAACACTGAAGCTTTCTTT.

The chain joins TRBV10-3 to TRBJ1-4, with a tentative D call TRBD1 (5 bases). Germline-derived CDR1 and CDR2 are ENHRY and SYGVKD. The CDR3 loop spans 12 amino acids. V lost 8 bases and J lost 9, with 13 bases in between. The CDR3 DNA reads as TGTGCCATCTCCGACCAGGGCCAAAAACTGTTTTTT. Its translation is CAISDQGQKLFF.

This CDR3 reads CAWSEGTRSYNEQFF. In DNA, the CDR3 is TGTGCCTGGAGTGAGGGGACTCGCTCCTACAATGAGCAGTTCTTC. The V call is TRBV30, the J call TRBJ2-1; D is possibly TRBD2 (6 bases). Germline V CDR1 and CDR2: GTSNPN, SVGIG (reference sequence). Trimming pared 1 base from V and 0 bases from J, leaving 10 bases between. The CDR3 spans 15 residues.

CDR3 protein: CASSPGREDAAFNEKLFF. For the CDR3, the DNA is TGTGCCAGCAGTCCCGGAAGGGAGGACGCCGCCTTTAATGAAAAACTGTTTTTT. The chain uses TRBV27 and TRBJ1-4, with D unresolved. In germline, CDR1 is MNHEY, CDR2 SMNVEV (reference sequence). The CDR3 has 18 residues. V lost 5 bases to trimming and J lost 4 bases, with 23 bases between them.

The table lists this clone with a count of one. The V call is TRBV6-1, the J call TRBJ1-2; the D is unclear. From germline, CDR1 is MNHNS and CDR2 SASEGT. Trimming took 6 bases from V and 0 from J, leaving 14 bases between them. The CDR3 has 15 residues. CDR3 protein: CASSRLGVSNYGYTF. The DNA for the CDR3 is TGTGCCAGCAGCCGTCTCGGGGTTTCTAACTATGGCTACACCTTC.